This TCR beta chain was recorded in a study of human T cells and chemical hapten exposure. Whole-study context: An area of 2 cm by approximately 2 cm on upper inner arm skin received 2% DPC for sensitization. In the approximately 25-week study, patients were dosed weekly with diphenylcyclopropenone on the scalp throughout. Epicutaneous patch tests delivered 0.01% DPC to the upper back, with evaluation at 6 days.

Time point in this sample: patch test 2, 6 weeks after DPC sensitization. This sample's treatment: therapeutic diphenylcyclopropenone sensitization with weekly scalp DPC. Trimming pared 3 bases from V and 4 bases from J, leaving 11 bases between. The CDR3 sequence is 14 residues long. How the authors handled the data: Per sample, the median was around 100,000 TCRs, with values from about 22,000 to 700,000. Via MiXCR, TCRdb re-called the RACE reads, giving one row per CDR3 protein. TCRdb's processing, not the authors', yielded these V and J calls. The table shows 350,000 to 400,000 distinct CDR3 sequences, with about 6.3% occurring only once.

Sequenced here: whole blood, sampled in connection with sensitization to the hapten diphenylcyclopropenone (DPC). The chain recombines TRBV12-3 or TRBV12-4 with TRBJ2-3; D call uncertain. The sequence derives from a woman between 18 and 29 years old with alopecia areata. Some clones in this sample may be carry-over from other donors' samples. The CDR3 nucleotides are TGTGCCAGCAGTTTGAGTCGGTCCGCAGATACGCAGTATTTT. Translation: CASSLSRSADTQYF.